A selection of T cell receptor beta chains follows, all from one sample in a study of Ad26.COV2.S vaccination and SARS-CoV-2 variants. Data came from immunoSEQ multiplex PCR; TCRdb stores just in-frame clones and leaves some out. The table records around 300,000 clones, 80% to 90% of them present only once. The material sequenced was peripheral blood, taken in a trial of Ad26.COV2.S vaccine versus placebo. The origin of the receptors is a person between 18 and 60 years old who received the Ad26.COV2.S COVID-19 vaccine or a placebo. The CDR3 runs from the conserved cysteine through the conserved F or W. Each record gives: CDR3 DNA, CDR3 protein, D gene, clone size, J gene, V gene. A D gene is named only where the DNA matches it firmly. Part of the rows lack a size; the others show once, few, many or a class for expanded clones.

TGTGCCAGCAGCTCGGGGGAGGGCTGGGAGAATTCACCCCTCCACTTT,CASSSGEGWENSPLHF,-,-,TRBJ1-6,TRBV5-4
TGTGCCAGCAGTTCTACTGACAGGGCAGAAACTGAAGCTTTCTTT,CASSSTDRAETEAFF,TRBD1,-,TRBJ1-1,TRBV28
TGTGCCAGTACCCTAGGGGGTATGGCTAACTATGGCTACACCTTC,CASTLGGMANYGYTF,-,-,TRBJ1-2,TRBV19
TGTGCCAGCAGCTTAGCCTGGGGGACAGCAGCTTTCTTT,CASSLAWGTAAFF,TRBD1,-,TRBJ1-1,TRBV11-2
TGTGCCATCAGTGGGTCCACCTACAATGAGCAGTTCTTC,CAISGSTYNEQFF,-,-,TRBJ2-1,TRBV10-3
TGTGCCAGCAGCGTAGGCTCCCCTCGAGAACCCACTGAAGCTTTCTTT,CASSVGSPREPTEAFF,-,-,TRBJ1-1,TRBV9
TGTGCCAGCAGCCCCCTGGGAGGGATCACTGAAGCTTTCTTT,CASSPLGGITEAFF,-,few,TRBJ1-1,TRBV5-6
TGTGCCAGCAGCTTAGTAGGGCAGGGTGGGTCCTACGAGCAGTACTTC,CASSLVGQGGSYEQYF,-,-,TRBJ2-7,TRBV11-2
TGTGCCAGCAGTTTATCTGCGGGAGGGTCTCATAACGAGCAGTACTTC,CASSLSAGGSHNEQYF,TRBD2,-,TRBJ2-7,TRBV28
TGCAGCGCTTGGACTAGCGCTAGCTCCTACAATGAGCAGTTCTTC,CSAWTSASSYNEQFF,TRBD2,-,TRBJ2-1,TRBV29-1
TGTGCCAGCAGCTTGAGGGGAGAGCGGCCCCAGCATTTT,CASSLRGERPQHF,-,-,TRBJ1-5,TRBV13
TGTGCCAGCAGCGCGTTGACGGGAGTCCAAGAGACCCAGTACTTC,CASSALTGVQETQYF,-,-,TRBJ2-5,TRBV5-6
TGTGCCAGCAGCGCGGACAGGGAAGACAATGAGCAGTTCTTC,CASSADREDNEQFF,TRBD1,-,TRBJ2-1,TRBV4-2
TGTGCTAGTGAAGTGGGAGTGGGAGAGACCCAGTACTTC,CASEVGVGETQYF,-,-,TRBJ2-5,TRBV12-5
TGTGCCAGTAGTAATCGGGGAGGCACTGAAGCTTTCTTT,CASSNRGGTEAFF,-,-,TRBJ1-1,TRBV19
TGTGCCAGCAGCTCACAGGGAGGTAATTCACCCCTCCACTTT,CASSSQGGNSPLHF,-,-,TRBJ1-6,TRBV4-2
TGTGCCAGCAGCTTATCAACCATGAACACTGAAGCTTTCTTT,CASSLSTMNTEAFF,-,-,TRBJ1-1,TRBV7-6
TGTGCCAGCAGGGGGACCAGGGGGGAACCCCTCCACTTT,CASRGTRGEPLHF,TRBD1,-,TRBJ1-6,TRBV2
TGTGCCAGCAGTGATTACAGAACTAACTATGGCTACACCTTC,CASSDYRTNYGYTF,-,-,TRBJ1-2,TRBV2